This entry is about one T cell receptor beta chain. What it binds is unknown. These data are taken from a study of radiotherapy plus CTLA-4 blockade in lung cancer. Study-wide results and caveats: Dynamics of early blood T cell clones, together with interferon-beta, were reportedly the best predictors of response.

The assay was immunoSEQ multiplex PCR, and TCRdb's table has in-frame clones only and misses some. In the table there are around 72,000 clones, around 80% of which are singletons. Sequencing was performed on peripheral blood, taken from a patient treated with radiotherapy plus ipilimumab. The clonotype comes from a human donor with non-small cell lung cancer who had a complete response to radiotherapy plus ipilimumab.

CDR3 in DNA: TGTGCCTGGAGTGCAAAGGTAGGCGAGCAGTACTTC. Its translation is CAWSAKVGEQYF. V gene TRBV30 combines with J gene TRBJ2-7; D is unclear. CDR3 length: 12 amino acids. CDR1 GTSNPN and CDR2 SVGIG come from the germline V gene (reference sequence). Trimming cost V 1 base and J 6 bases, with 10 bases left between them.